This TCR beta chain was captured in a study of blood T cell repertoires in COVID-19. In the study overall: Spain, Italy and the United States supplied samples that represented acute and convalescent COVID-19.

Trimming at V came to 5 bases and at J to 6 bases, leaving 8 bases not matched to a gene. Germline V gene data show CDR1 as GTSNPN and CDR2 as SVGIG (reference sequence). The CDR3 covers 14 residues. Produced via immunoSEQ multiplex PCR; TCRdb's table is partial and in-frame only. The data contain 130,000 to 150,000 clones, approximately 89% of them singletons. The receptor's source is a human donor in a cohort sampled during active COVID-19. This sequence joins TRBV30 and TRBJ2-4, with 9 nucleotides matching TRBD1. Sequenced: peripheral blood. In DNA, the CDR3 is TGTGCCTGGGGAGGGGGACAGGGAGTAAACATTCAGTACTTC. Its translation is CAWGGGQGVNIQYF.